This T cell receptor (beta chain) was profiled in a study of T cell repertoires in cytomegalovirus infection. On this clonotype itself: Its specificity is unknown.

One entry per CDR3 protein results from TCRdb running MiXCR on the reads. The table lists some 920,000 distinct CDR3 sequences, about 33% of them singletons, with roughly 12% in the top ten. The V and J ends lost 4 bases and 1 base, in that order; junction bases with no gene match: 7. Looked up from germline, CDR1 is DFQATT and CDR2 is SNEGSKA (reference sequence). The CDR3 is made up of 16 amino acids. Sequenced here: cultured CD8+ T cells from PBMCs, sampled from culture after CMV antigen stimulation. This clonotype originated in a human donor in good health (CMV status not recorded). Some clones in this sample may be carry-over from other donors' samples. V and J are TRBV20-1 and TRBJ2-5, with 12 bases aligning to TRBD2. CDR3 in amino acids: CSAIRLAGDLQETQYF. The CDR3 region has the DNA TGCAGTGCTATCCGACTAGCGGGGGACCTCCAAGAGACCCAGTACTTC.